Following are 19 T cell receptor beta chains from one sample sequenced in a study of identical twins' blood T cells. TCRdb ran MiXCR on the 5' RACE reads and lists one entry per CDR3 protein. The table shows roughly 380,000 distinct CDR3 sequences, with roughly 31% occurring only once. The sample consisted of PBMCs. The source of these receptors is a woman aged 18-49 years in good health.

The table lists this clonotype with a few counts. The chain carries TRBV6-5 and TRBJ1-5; possibly TRBD1 for D (6 bases). CDR1 is MNHEY and CDR2 is SVGAGI in the germline V gene. Trimming took 5 bases from V and 3 from J, leaving 14 bases between them. The CDR3 consists of 15 residues. The CDR3 reads CASSPTGPVNQPQHF. Written as DNA, the CDR3 is TGTGCCAGCAGTCCTACAGGGCCGGTCAATCAGCCCCAGCATTTT.

This clonotype has more than one count but fewer than ten. V and J are TRBV7-9 and TRBJ1-1; D remains unclear. The germline gives CDR1 SEHNR, CDR2 FQNEAQ (reference sequence). Trimming took off 5 bases at V and 3 bases at J, with 10 bases between the two ends. This CDR3 is 13 amino acids long. For the CDR3, the DNA is TGTGCCAGCAGCCCGCAATCCTACACTGAAGCTTTCTTT. This translates into CASSPQSYTEAFF.

This sequence joins TRBV12-5 and TRBJ1-5; maybe TRBD1 (5 bases). In germline, CDR1 is LGHNT, CDR2 FRNRAP. Trimming stripped 3 bases from V and 4 bases from J, with 10 bases between. This CDR3 region has 14 residues. The CDR3 loop reads CASGFGGGNQPQHF. In DNA, the CDR3 is TGTGCTAGTGGTTTTGGCGGGGGAAATCAGCCCCAGCATTTT.

This rearrangement joins TRBV7-9 to TRBJ2-1; D is unresolved. Trimming shortened V by 11 bases and J by 10 bases, and 15 bases separated the two germline ends. CDR1 is SEHNR, CDR2 FQNEAQ, per germline (reference sequence). This CDR3 has 11 residues. CDR3 coding DNA: TGTGCCTTCCTTATGGGCCCAGAGCAGTTCTTC. Translated: CAFLMGPEQFF. The full variable domain, with the rest looked up from reference TRBV7-9 and TRBJ2-1, is DTGVSQNPRHKITKRGQNVTFRCDPISEHNRLYWYRQTLGQGPEFLTYFQNEAQLEKSRLLSDRFSAERPKGSFSTLEIQRTEQGDSAMYLCAFLMGPEQFFGPGTRLTVL.

The chain carries TRBV29-1 and TRBJ1-2; D may be TRBD1 (5 bases). The CDR3 sequence is 14 residues long. Trimming took 8 bases from V and 2 from J, leaving 18 bases between them. CDR1 and CDR2 from the germline V gene are SQVTM and ANQGSEA. Here the CDR3 reads CSITSGTMNYGYTF. The CDR3 DNA reads TGCAGCATTACATCCGGGACGATGAACTATGGCTACACCTTC.

In regard to this clonotype: Germline and junction disagree at one end, which may indicate a read error. The chain joins TRBV19 to TRBJ1-3; D ambiguous. The CDR3 runs 18 residues. Germline V gene sequence: CDR1 LNHDA, CDR2 SQIVND (reference sequence). The CDR3 reads CASSIDPRGSASGSTIYF. The CDR3 bases are TGTGCCAGTAGTATAGATCCCCGCGGGTCCGCCTCTGGAAGCACCATATATTTT.

Concerning this clonotype itself: This may stem from a read error, because a much larger clone lies one nucleotide away. The V gene is TRBV2, the J gene TRBJ1-1; D gene uncertain. This CDR3 comprises 14 residues. Per germline, CDR1 SNHLY and CDR2 FYNNEI. V lost 11 bases to trimming and J lost 1 base, with 17 bases between them. The CDR3 protein is CAGTDAPGNTEAFF. The DNA for the CDR3 is TGTGCCGGCACCGACGCACCCGGGAACACTGAAGCTTTCTTT.

In the case of this clonotype: A much larger clone differs by one base, so this may be a read error. This chain connects TRBV29-1 to TRBJ1-1; no firm D call. CDR3 size: 13 residues. Trimming pared 6 bases from V and 10 bases from J, leaving 21 bases between. CDR1 and CDR2 from the germline V gene are SQVTM and ANQGSEA. The CDR3 region is CSVDGRFSYGAFF. The CDR3 nucleotides are TGCAGCGTAGATGGACGGTTTAGCTATGGAGCTTTCTTT.

The V gene is TRBV12-3 or TRBV12-4, the J gene TRBJ1-4; D call uncertain. The CDR3 runs to 15 residues. V was clipped by 0 bases and J by 6 bases, with 11 bases between them. The CDR3 nucleotides are TGTGCCAGCAGTTTAGCGGGGAGGGATCATGAAAAACTGTTTTTT. It yields the protein CASSLAGRDHEKLFF.

The sample holds a few counts of this clonotype. The V call is TRBV19, the J call TRBJ2-7, with D tentatively TRBD2 (5 bases). Germline V gives CDR1 LNHDA, CDR2 SQIVND (reference sequence). The CDR3 is 11 amino acids. Trimming cost V 7 bases and J 3 bases, with 7 bases left between them. Here the CDR3 reads CASTSGYEQYF. The CDR3 DNA follows: TGTGCCAGTACGAGCGGCTACGAGCAGTACTTC.

J is TRBJ1-1 and V is TRBV29-1; D is unresolved. Per germline, CDR1 SQVTM and CDR2 ANQGSEA. The CDR3 consists of 10 residues. V dropped 1 base and J dropped 14 bases, with 11 bases sitting between them. The CDR3 coding sequence is TGCAGCGTTGAAGCAGACAATCTATTCTTT. Its translation is CSVEADNLFF.

This chain uses TRBV5-8 with TRBJ1-2; D call uncertain. The germline V and J ends were trimmed by 4 bases and 3 bases, with 7 bases remaining between them. The V gene's germline CDR1 is SGHTS and CDR2 YDEGEE. CDR3 length: 12 amino acids. CDR3: CASSPNYYGYTF. The CDR3 DNA reads as TGTGCCAGCAGCCCAAATTACTATGGCTACACCTTC. Together with reference TRBV5-8 and TRBJ1-2, the CDR3 gives the full variable domain: EAGVTQSPTHLIKTRGQQATLRCSPISGHTSVYWYQQALGLGLQFLLWYDEGEERNRGNFPPRFSGRQFPNYSSELNVNALELEDSALYLCASSPNYYGYTFGSGTRLTVV.

This clonotype was counted between two and nine times. The rearrangement uses TRBV12-3 or TRBV12-4 and TRBJ2-4; D ambiguous. Trimming stripped 3 bases from V and 0 bases from J, with 15 bases between. The CDR3 totals 17 residues. CDR3 nucleotides: TGTGCCAGCAGTTTTGCGGACCTGGAGCTAGCCAAAAACATTCAGTACTTC. It translates to CASSFADLELAKNIQYF.

The V call is TRBV20-1, the J call TRBJ2-2; D perhaps matches TRBD2 (5 bases). Per the germline V gene, CDR1 is DFQATT and CDR2 is SNEGSKA (reference sequence). V was clipped by 3 bases and J by 6 bases, with 8 bases between them. The CDR3 totals 12 residues. The CDR3 DNA reads as TGCAGTGCTAGTAGCGCCCCCGGGGAGCTGTTTTTT. Encoded protein: CSASSAPGELFF.

The chain is built from TRBV7-2 and TRBJ2-1; possibly TRBD2 for D (6 bases). The CDR3 loop spans 14 amino acids. Trimming left V 6 bases short and J 8 bases short, with 17 bases between. Germline-derived CDR1 and CDR2 are SGHTA and FQGNSA. The CDR3 sequence: CASRLSQGGDEQFF. The DNA for the CDR3 is TGTGCCAGCAGACTCTCTCAGGGAGGCGATGAGCAGTTCTTC.

This chain connects TRBV20-1 to TRBJ1-1, with D tentatively TRBD1 (5 bases). V gave up 8 bases and J gave up 3 bases, with 10 bases separating them. Germline V gene sequence: CDR1 DFQATT, CDR2 SNEGSKA (reference sequence). CDR3 length equals 11 residues. The CDR3 loop is CSPGLDTEAFF. The CDR3 region has the DNA TGCAGTCCAGGGTTGGACACTGAAGCTTTCTTT.

This clonotype was recorded once. This could be a read error, since a much larger clone is one nucleotide away. This likely comes from a read error, as the CDR3 has no conserved phenylalanine or tryptophan at its end. The V gene is TRBV6-5, the J gene TRBJ1-2, with no clear D. In germline, CDR1 is MNHEY, CDR2 SVGAGI. Trimming took 0 bases from V and 8 from J, leaving 19 bases between them. The CDR3 contains 16 residues. The CDR3 bases are TGTGCCAGCAGTTACTCGAGAGGGTACCCCTTCGGGGGCTACACCTCC. This sequence encodes CASSYSRGYPFGGYTS.

This clonotype was counted ten times or more. The J gene is TRBJ1-5, the V gene TRBV20-1, with TRBD1 as a possible D gene (5 bases). The CDR3 sequence is 13 residues long. Germline V CDR1 and CDR2: DFQATT, SNEGSKA (reference sequence). Trimming removed 3 bases at V and 3 bases at J, with 9 bases between. The CDR3 sequence is CSASRGVNQPQHF. The DNA of the CDR3 is TGCAGTGCTAGTAGGGGCGTCAATCAGCCCCAGCATTTT.

This chain joins TRBV20-1 and TRBJ2-1, with 8 bases fitting TRBD2. Trimming took 5 bases from V and 7 from J; bases not matched to a gene: 13. CDR1 is DFQATT and CDR2 is SNEGSKA in the germline V gene (reference sequence). The CDR3 covers 15 residues. As DNA, the CDR3 is TGCAGTGCTGCCCTAGCGGGTACCCCCGGGAATGAGCAGTTCTTC. Translating gives CSAALAGTPGNEQFF.